Given below is one TCR beta chain in context. The sample is drawn from a study of immune evolution from preneoplasia to lung adenocarcinoma. Study overall: HLA loss of heterozygosity: less than 9% AIS, 15% MIA, approximately 35% ADC, none AAH.

Assay used: immunoSEQ multiplex PCR; TCRdb lists only in-frame clones, some missing. The data show some 8,000 clones, roughly 72% seen once. Germline V gene lookup returns CDR1 LNHDA and CDR2 SQIVND (reference sequence). The CDR3 spans 13 residues. Resections took place in Japan or China from about 2013 to 2018. Two lung cancer pathologists independently confirmed each histologic diagnosis. Premalignant or tumor cells were enriched by macro-dissection after pathologic assessment. The receptor's source is a donor older than 65 with lung adenocarcinoma. Some clones in this sample may be carry-over from other donors' samples. Source material: FFPE lung adenocarcinoma in situ tissue. The gene calls are TRBV19 and TRBJ1-5, with D maybe TRBD1 (6 bases). CDR3 coding DNA: TGTGGCACGAGGGGGTACGGCAATCAGCCCCAGCATTTT. It encodes CGTRGYGNQPQHF.